What follows are 11 T cell receptor beta chains derived from one specimen sequenced in a study of blood T cell repertoires in COVID-19. This table comes from immunoSEQ multiplex PCR, and its TCRdb copy is limited to in-frame clones, with some not included. The sample has approximately 150,000 clones, around 84% seen once. Sample: peripheral blood. These receptors were taken from a woman aged 55-75 years with acute or convalescent COVID-19.

V gene TRBV6-6 combines with J gene TRBJ1-1, with D perhaps TRBD1 (5 bases). Germline values: CDR1 MNHNY, CDR2 SVGAGI (reference sequence). V shed 7 bases and J shed 7 bases, with 25 bases lying between them. CDR3 length: 16 amino acids. CDR3 loop: CASISPDSLRLSEAFF. The DNA for the CDR3 is TGTGCCAGCATTTCTCCCGACAGTCTTCGTCTCAGTGAAGCTTTCTTT.

The chain couples TRBV19 to TRBJ1-2; D is unresolved. The CDR3 totals 14 residues. V was clipped by 3 bases and J by 2 bases, with 10 bases between them. CDR1 LNHDA and CDR2 SQIVND come from the germline V gene (reference sequence). CDR3 amino acids: CASSIPTENYGYTF. CDR3 nucleotides: TGTGCCAGTAGTATCCCCACAGAGAACTATGGCTACACCTTC.

This sequence joins TRBV12-2 and TRBJ1-1; no check of the table's D call, TRBD1, against the DNA was made. TRBV12-2 is termed a pseudogene. CDR3 length: 17 residues. The CDR3 spells CASRKNRQGPFGTEAFF. In nucleotides, the CDR3 is TGTGCAAGTCGCAAAAATCGACAGGGACCCTTTGGCACTGAAGCTTTCTTT.

This sequence joins TRBV5-1 and TRBJ1-2, with D unclear. The length of the CDR3 is 11 residues. CDR1 and CDR2 from the germline V gene are SGHRS and YFSETQ. Trimming shortened V by 6 bases and J by 5 bases, and 8 bases separated the two germline ends. CDR3 DNA sequence: TGCGCCAGCAACCTTACATATGGCTACACCTTC. Protein: CASNLTYGYTF.

The J gene is TRBJ1-6, the V gene TRBV11-2; 8 bases fit TRBD1. The CDR3 loop spans 15 amino acids. From germline, CDR1 is SGHAT and CDR2 FQNNGV. J lost 9 bases, V lost 4 bases, and 8 bases had no gene match. CDR3: CASSSWTGIGSPLHF. Written as DNA, the CDR3 is TGTGCCAGCAGCTCATGGACAGGGATAGGTTCACCCCTCCACTTT.

As to this clone: At one end the junction does not follow the germline gene, possibly because of a read error. The chain has TRBV19 and TRBJ1-2; maybe TRBD1 (6 bases). CDR1 LNHDA and CDR2 SQIVND come from the germline V gene (reference sequence). The CDR3 spans 16 residues. The CDR3: CASSLEGAGQFLGYTF. In nucleotides, the CDR3 is TGTGCCAGTAGTCTAGAAGGGGCTGGACAGTTTCTTGGCTACACCTTC.

The rearrangement joins TRBV10-2 to TRBJ1-2, with D uncertain. The germline V gene encodes CDR1 WSHSY and CDR2 SAAADI. V was trimmed by 0 bases and J by 4 bases, leaving 12 bases between them. This CDR3 spans 15 amino acids. The CDR3 DNA sequence: TGCGCCAGCAGTGAGTCCGGGTCGGCTACCTATGGCTACACCTTC. It translates to CASSESGSATYGYTF.

The chain is built from TRBV28 and TRBJ1-2, with TRBD1 as a possible D gene (6 bases). Deletions cut 2 bases from V and 10 bases from J, with 17 bases between. The CDR3 covers 14 residues. Per the germline V gene, CDR1 is MDHEN and CDR2 is SYDVKM. This CDR3 is CASSLRQGKYSYTF. The CDR3, as DNA: TGTGCCAGCAGTTTACGTCAGGGGAAGTATTCCTACACCTTC.

The chain carries TRBV18 and TRBJ1-6; D ambiguous. CDR1 is KGHSH and CDR2 is LQKENI in the germline V gene. V was pared by 4 bases and J by 6 bases, with 4 bases between. CDR3 length: 12 amino acids. CDR3 amino acids: CASSQRNSPLHF. The DNA for the CDR3 is TGTGCCAGCTCACAGCGTAATTCACCCCTCCACTTT.

The rearrangement joins TRBV23-1 to TRBJ1-1; 10 bases map to TRBD1. TRBV23-1 is an ORF, with its function uncertain. This CDR3 is 15 amino acids long. V was clipped by 7 bases and J by 1 base; unmatched bases: 6. The CDR3 is CASNWDRGENTEAFF. Written as DNA, the CDR3 is TGCGCCAGCAATTGGGACAGGGGTGAGAACACTGAAGCTTTCTTT.

This chain connects TRBV3-1 (or the pseudogene TRBV3-2) to TRBJ2-7; TRBD2 agrees at 7 bases. Germline lookup yields CDR1 LGHDT and CDR2 YNNKEL (reference sequence). This CDR3 is 15 amino acids long. The J segment lost 2 bases and the V segment lost 4 bases, leaving 8 bases of the junction unmatched. CDR3 sequence: CASSLAGGSTYEQYF. CDR3 bases: TGTGCCAGCAGCCTAGCGGGCGGGAGTACCTACGAGCAGTACTTC.